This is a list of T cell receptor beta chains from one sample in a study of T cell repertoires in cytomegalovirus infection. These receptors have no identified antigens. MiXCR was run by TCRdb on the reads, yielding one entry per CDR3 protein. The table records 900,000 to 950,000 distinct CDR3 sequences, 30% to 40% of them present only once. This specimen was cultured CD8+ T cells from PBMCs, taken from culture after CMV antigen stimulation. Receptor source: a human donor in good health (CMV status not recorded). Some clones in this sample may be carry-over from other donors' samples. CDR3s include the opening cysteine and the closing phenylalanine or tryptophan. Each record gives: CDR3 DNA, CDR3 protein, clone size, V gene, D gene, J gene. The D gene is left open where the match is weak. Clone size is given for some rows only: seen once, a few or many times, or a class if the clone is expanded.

TGTGCCAGTAGTATACCGGGCCTTGACACTGAAGCTTTCTTT	CASSIPGLDTEAFF	-	TRBV19	-	TRBJ1-1
TGTGCCAGCAGCTCGAGGGTGTCTTCAAACACTGAAGCTTTCTTT	CASSSRVSSNTEAFF	-	TRBV5-6	-	TRBJ1-1
TGTGCCAGCAGTGAAGCGGTGGTTCACAATCAGCCCCAGCATTTT	CASSEAVVHNQPQHF	many	TRBV6-1	-	TRBJ1-5
TGTGCCAGTAGTTATTTGTCGGGACAACTTAACTATGGCTACACCTTC	CASSYLSGQLNYGYTF	-	TRBV19	-	TRBJ1-2
TGTGCCAGCAGCTTAGGGACAGACGATTGGGCAACTAATGAAAAACTGTTTTTT	CASSLGTDDWATNEKLFF	many	TRBV7-2	-	TRBJ1-4
TGTGCCAGCAGCTTAGGAGCCCAGGGGCCAGCGGACTATGGCTACACCTTC	CASSLGAQGPADYGYTF	few	TRBV5-5	-	TRBJ1-2
TGTGCCAGCAGCTTAAACAGGGCAACTAATGAAAAACTGTTTTTT	CASSLNRATNEKLFF	many	TRBV7-2	-	TRBJ1-4
TGCGCCAGCAGCCAAGTGGACGGGACTGGAAACACCATATATTTT	CASSQVDGTGNTIYF	few	TRBV4-1	-	TRBJ1-3
TGTGCCAGCCCCTCCGGAACAGGGAAACAAGAGACCCAGTACTTC	CASPSGTGKQETQYF	-	TRBV2	-	TRBJ2-5
TGTGCCAGCAGCTTAGCAGGCGCTTCCAAGTTGGCCCAGTACTTC	CASSLAGASKLAQYF	many	TRBV7-2	-	TRBJ2-5
TGTGCCACCAGTGCCGGGACAGGCTATGGCTACACCTTC	CATSAGTGYGYTF	-	TRBV24-1	TRBD1	TRBJ1-2
TGTGCCAGTTTGGAGCTCGAGGCCCTACCCAACTATGGCTACACCTTC	CASLELEALPNYGYTF	-	TRBV12-3/TRBV12-4	-	TRBJ1-2
TGTGCCAGCAGCTTCATACAGGAGATGAACACTGAAGCTTTCTTT	CASSFIQEMNTEAFF	few	TRBV7-6	-	TRBJ1-1
TGTGCCAGCAGCGTAGGGGACAGCCTAACTAGCACAGATACGCAGTATTTT	CASSVGDSLTSTDTQYF	few	TRBV9	TRBD1	TRBJ2-3
TGTGCCAGCAGCCCGGTACCGACACGTGAAGCTTTCTTT	CASSPVPTREAFF	-	TRBV7-2	-	TRBJ1-1
TGTGCCAGCAGTGACCGCAGGGTGCGGCCAAATGAGCAGTTCTTC	CASSDRRVRPNEQFF	-	TRBV6-4	-	TRBJ2-1
TGTGCCAGCAGTTACGAGGGGTACGATGGCTACACCTTC	CASSYEGYDGYTF	-	TRBV6-1	-	TRBJ1-2